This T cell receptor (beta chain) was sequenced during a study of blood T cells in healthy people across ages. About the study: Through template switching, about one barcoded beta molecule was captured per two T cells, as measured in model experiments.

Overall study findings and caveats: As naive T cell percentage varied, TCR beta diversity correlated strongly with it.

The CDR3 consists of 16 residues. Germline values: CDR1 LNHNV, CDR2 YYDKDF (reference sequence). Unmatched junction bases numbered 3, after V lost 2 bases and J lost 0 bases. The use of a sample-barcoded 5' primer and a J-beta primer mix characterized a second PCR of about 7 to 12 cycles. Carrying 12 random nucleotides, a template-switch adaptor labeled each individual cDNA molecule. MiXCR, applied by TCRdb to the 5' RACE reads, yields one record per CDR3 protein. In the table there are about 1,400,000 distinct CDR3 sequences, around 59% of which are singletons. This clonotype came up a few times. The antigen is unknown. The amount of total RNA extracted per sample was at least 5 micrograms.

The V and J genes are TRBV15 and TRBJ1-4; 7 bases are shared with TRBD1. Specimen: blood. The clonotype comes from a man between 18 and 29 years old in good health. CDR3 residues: CATSRSGTATNEKLFF. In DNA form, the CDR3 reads TGTGCCACCAGCAGATCGGGGACAGCAACTAATGAAAAACTGTTTTTT.